This T cell receptor beta chain came from a study of blood T cell repertoires in COVID-19. V lost 10 bases, J lost 4 bases, and 6 bases stayed unmatched. Germline assignment: CDR1 MDHEN and CDR2 SYDVKM. CDR3 size: 13 residues. Measured with immunoSEQ multiplex PCR; TCRdb has only the in-frame clones, and not every one. Altogether 200,000 or so clones are present, roughly 84% being singletons, with the ten largest covering roughly 7.1%. Sequencing input: PBMCs or T cells enriched from blood (not recorded which). The chain uses TRBV28 and TRBJ2-5, with 10 bases identical to TRBD2. The receptor's source is a man younger than 40 in a cohort exposed to, infected with or recovered from COVID-19 (not recorded which). Written as DNA, the CDR3 is TGTGCCACCATAGCGGGAGGACGAGAGACCCAGTACTTC. Residues: CATIAGGRETQYF.